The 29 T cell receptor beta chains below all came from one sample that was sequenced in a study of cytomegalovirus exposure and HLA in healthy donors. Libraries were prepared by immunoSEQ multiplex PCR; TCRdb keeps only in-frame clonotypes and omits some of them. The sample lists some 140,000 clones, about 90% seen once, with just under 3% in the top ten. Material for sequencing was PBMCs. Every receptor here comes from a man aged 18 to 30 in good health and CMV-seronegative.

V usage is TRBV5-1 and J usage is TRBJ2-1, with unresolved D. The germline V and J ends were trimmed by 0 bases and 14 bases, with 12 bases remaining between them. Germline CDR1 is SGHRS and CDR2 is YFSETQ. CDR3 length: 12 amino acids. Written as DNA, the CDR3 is TGCGCCAGCAGCTTGGACGGGTCACGGAAGTTCTTC. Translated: CASSLDGSRKFF.

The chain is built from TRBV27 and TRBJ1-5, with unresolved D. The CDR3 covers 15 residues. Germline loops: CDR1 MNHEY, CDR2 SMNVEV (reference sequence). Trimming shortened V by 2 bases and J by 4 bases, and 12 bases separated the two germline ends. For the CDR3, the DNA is TGTGCCAGCAGTTTAGATCCAGTCGGGAATCAGCCCCAGCATTTT. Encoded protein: CASSLDPVGNQPQHF.

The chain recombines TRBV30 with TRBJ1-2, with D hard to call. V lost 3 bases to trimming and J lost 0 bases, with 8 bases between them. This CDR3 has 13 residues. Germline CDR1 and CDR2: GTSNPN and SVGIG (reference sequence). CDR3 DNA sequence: TGTGCCTGGAGGAACTTTTCTAACTATGGCTACACCTTC. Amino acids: CAWRNFSNYGYTF.

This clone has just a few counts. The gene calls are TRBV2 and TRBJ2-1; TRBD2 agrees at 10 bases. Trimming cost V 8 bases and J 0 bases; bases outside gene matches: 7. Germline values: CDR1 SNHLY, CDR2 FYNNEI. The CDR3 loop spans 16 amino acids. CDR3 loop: CASRLAGAPSYNEQFF. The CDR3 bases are TGTGCCAGCCGGCTAGCGGGGGCCCCCTCCTACAATGAGCAGTTCTTC.

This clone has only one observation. The CDR3 here is CASSIRGHYEQYF. Written as DNA, the CDR3 is TGTGCCAGTAGTATAAGGGGACACTACGAGCAGTACTTC. The chain carries TRBV19 and TRBJ2-7; tentatively, D is TRBD1 (6 bases). The CDR3 spans 13 residues. The V end lost 2 bases, the J end lost 3 bases, and 8 bases lay between the germline ends. Germline CDR1 and CDR2: LNHDA and SQIVND (reference sequence).

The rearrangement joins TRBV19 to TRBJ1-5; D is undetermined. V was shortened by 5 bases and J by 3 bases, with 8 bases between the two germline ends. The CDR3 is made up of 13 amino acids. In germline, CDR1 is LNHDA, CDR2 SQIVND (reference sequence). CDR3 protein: CASSFGYNQPQHF. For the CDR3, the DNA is TGTGCCAGTAGTTTCGGTTACAATCAGCCCCAGCATTTT.

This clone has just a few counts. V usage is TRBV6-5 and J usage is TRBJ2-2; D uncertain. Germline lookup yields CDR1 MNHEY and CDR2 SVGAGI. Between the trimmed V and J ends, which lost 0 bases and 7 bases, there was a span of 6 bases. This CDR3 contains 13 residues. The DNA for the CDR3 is TGTGCCAGCAGTTACTCTAGTCTCGGGGAGCTGTTTTTT. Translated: CASSYSSLGELFF.

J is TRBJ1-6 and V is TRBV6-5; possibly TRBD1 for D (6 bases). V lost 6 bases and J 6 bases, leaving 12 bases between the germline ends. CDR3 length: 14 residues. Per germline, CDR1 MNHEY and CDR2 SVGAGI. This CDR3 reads CASSSDRINSPLHF. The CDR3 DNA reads TGTGCCAGCAGCTCGGACAGAATTAATTCACCCCTCCACTTT.

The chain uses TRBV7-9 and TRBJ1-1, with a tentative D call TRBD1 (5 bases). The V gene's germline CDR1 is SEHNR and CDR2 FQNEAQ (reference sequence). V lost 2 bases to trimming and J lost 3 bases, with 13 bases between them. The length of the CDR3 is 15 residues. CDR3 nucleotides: TGTGCCAGCAGCTTATGGGAGGGACTGGACACTGAAGCTTTCTTT. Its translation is CASSLWEGLDTEAFF.

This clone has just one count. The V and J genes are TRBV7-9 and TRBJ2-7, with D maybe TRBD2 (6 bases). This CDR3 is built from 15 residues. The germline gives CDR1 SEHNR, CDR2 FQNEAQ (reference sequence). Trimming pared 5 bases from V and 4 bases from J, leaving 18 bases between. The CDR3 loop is CASSPAEGIQYEQYF. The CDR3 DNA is TGTGCCAGCAGCCCAGCGGAGGGGATACAGTACGAGCAGTACTTC.

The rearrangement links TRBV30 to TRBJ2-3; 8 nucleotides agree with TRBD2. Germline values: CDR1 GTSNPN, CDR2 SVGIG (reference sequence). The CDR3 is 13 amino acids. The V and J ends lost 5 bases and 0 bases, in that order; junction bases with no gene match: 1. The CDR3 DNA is TGTGCCTGGTCTAGCGGGAGCACAGATACGCAGTATTTT. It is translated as CAWSSGSTDTQYF.

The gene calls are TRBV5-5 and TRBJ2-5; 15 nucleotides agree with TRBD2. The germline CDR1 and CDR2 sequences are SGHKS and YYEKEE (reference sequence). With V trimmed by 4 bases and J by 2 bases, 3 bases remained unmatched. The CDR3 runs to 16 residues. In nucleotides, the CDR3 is TGTGCCAGCAGCGGGACTAGCGGGGGGAGACAAGAGACCCAGTACTTC. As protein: CASSGTSGGRQETQYF.

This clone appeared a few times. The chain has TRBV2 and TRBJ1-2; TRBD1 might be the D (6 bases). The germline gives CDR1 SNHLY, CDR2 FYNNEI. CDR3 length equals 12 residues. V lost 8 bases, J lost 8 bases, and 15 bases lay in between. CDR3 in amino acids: CASRTGSYGYTF. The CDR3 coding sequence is TGTGCCAGCCGTACAGGGTCATACGGCTACACCTTC.

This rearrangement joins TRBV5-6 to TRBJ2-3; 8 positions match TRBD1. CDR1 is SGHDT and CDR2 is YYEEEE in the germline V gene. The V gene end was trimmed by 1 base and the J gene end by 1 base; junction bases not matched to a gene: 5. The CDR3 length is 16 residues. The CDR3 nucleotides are TGTGCCAGCAGCTTGCGGTTGACAGGGGGCACAGATACGCAGTATTTT. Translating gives CASSLRLTGGTDTQYF.

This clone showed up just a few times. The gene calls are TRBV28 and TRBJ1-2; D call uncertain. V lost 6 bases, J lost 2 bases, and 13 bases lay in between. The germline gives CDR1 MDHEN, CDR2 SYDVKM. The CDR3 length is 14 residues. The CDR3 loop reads CASSPAARNYGYTF. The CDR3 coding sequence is TGTGCCAGCAGCCCCGCGGCCCGGAACTATGGCTACACCTTC.

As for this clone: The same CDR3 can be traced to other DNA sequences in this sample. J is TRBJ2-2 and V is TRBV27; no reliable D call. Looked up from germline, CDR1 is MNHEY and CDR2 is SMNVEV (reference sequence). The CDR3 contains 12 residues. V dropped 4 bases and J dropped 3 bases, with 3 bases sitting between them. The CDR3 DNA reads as TGTGCCAGCAGTTCCGACACCGGGGAGCTGTTTTTT. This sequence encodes CASSSDTGELFF.

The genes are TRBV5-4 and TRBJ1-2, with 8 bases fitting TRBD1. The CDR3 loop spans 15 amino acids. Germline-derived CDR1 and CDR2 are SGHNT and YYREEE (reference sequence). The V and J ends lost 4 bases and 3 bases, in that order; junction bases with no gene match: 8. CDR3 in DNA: TGTGCCAGCAGCGGGAAATTACAGGGGGACTATGGCTACACCTTC. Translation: CASSGKLQGDYGYTF.

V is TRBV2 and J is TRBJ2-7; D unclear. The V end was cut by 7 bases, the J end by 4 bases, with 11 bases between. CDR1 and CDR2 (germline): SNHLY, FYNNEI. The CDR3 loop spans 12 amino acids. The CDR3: CASTSQSYEQYF. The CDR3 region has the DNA TGTGCCAGCACCTCGCAGTCGTACGAGCAGTACTTC.

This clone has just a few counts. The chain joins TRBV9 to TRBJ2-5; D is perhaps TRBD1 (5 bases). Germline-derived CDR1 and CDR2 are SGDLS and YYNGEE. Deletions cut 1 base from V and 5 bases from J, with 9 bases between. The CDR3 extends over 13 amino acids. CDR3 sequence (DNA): TGTGCCAGCAGCGTATCAGGGTCGGAGACCCAGTACTTC. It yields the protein CASSVSGSETQYF.

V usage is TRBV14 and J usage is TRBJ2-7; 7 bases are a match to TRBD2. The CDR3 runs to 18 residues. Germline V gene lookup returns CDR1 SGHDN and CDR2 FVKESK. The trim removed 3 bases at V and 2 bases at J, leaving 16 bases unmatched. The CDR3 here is CASSQPDPAAGGTYEQYF. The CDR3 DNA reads TGTGCCAGCAGCCAGCCGGACCCTGCCGCCGGGGGGACCTACGAGCAGTACTTC.

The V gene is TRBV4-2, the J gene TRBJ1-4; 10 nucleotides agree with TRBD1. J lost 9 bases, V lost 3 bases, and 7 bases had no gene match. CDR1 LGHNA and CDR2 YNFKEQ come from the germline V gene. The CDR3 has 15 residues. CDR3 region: CASSQERQGAKKLFF. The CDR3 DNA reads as TGTGCCAGCAGCCAGGAGCGACAGGGGGCGAAAAAACTGTTTTTT.

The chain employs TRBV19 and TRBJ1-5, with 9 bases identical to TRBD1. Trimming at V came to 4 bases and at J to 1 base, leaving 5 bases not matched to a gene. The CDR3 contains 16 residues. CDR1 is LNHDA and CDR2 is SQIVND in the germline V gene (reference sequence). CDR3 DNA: TGTGCCAGTAGTAGGGGGGGGACAGGGAGCAATCAGCCCCAGCATTTT. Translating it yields CASSRGGTGSNQPQHF.

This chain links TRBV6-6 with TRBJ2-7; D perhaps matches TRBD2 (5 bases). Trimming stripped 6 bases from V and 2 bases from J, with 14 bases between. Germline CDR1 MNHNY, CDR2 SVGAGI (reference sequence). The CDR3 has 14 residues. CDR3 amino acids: CASSPTGIPYEQYF. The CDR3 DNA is TGTGCCAGCAGCCCTACCGGGATCCCCTACGAGCAGTACTTC.

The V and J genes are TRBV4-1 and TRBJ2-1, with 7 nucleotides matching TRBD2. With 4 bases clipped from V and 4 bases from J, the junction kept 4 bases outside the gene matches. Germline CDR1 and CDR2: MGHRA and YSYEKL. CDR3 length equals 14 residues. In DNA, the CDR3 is TGCGCCAGCAGCCGCGGCGGGGGTTACAATGAGCAGTTCTTC. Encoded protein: CASSRGGGYNEQFF.

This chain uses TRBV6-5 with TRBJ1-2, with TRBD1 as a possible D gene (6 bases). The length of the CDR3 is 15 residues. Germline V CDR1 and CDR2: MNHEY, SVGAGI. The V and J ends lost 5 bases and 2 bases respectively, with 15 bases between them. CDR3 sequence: CASSPPPGTNYGYTF. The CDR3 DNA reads TGTGCCAGCAGTCCCCCGCCCGGGACAAACTATGGCTACACCTTC.

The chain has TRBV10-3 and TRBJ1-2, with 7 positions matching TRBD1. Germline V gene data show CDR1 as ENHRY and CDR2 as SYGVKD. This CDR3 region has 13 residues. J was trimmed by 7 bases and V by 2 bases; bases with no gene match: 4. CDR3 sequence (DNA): TGTGCCATCAGTGAGGAGGGGGCGCTTGGCTACACCTTC. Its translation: CAISEEGALGYTF.

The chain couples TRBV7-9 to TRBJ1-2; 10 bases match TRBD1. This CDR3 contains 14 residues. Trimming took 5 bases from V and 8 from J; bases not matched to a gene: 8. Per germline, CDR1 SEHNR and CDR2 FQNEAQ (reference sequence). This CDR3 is CASSPDRGAWGYTF. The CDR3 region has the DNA TGTGCCAGCAGCCCGGACAGGGGGGCATGGGGCTACACCTTC.

CDR3 in DNA: TGTGCCAGCAGTGAAGAGGGACAGGGTGGCAATGAGCAGTTCTTC. Protein sequence: CASSEEGQGGNEQFF. The chain has TRBV2 and TRBJ2-1; TRBD1 aligns across 9 bases. The CDR3 is 15 amino acids. CDR1 is SNHLY, CDR2 FYNNEI, per germline. The V and J ends lost 1 base and 6 bases, in that order; junction bases with no gene match: 4.

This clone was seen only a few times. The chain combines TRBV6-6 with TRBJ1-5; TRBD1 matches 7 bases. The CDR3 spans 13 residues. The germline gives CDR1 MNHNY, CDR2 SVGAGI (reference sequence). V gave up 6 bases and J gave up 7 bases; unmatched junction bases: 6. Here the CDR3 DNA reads TGTGCCAGCAGCCAAACAGGGGCCCAGCCCCAGCATTTT. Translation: CASSQTGAQPQHF.